This T cell receptor (beta chain) was recorded in a study of siplizumab effects on memory and regulatory T cells. Assay used: immunoSEQ multiplex PCR; TCRdb lists only in-frame clones, some missing. The sample lists about 100,000 clones, around 90% occurring once. This CDR3 has 14 residues. Per germline, CDR1 SNHLY and CDR2 FYNNEI. Trimming took 4 bases from V and 0 from J, leaving 7 bases between them. This receptor was taken from a human donor in good health. Some clones in this sample may be carry-over from other donors' samples. The source material was CD4+ T cells sorted from blood. The chain employs TRBV2 and TRBJ1-5, with D unresolved. CDR3 coding DNA: TGTGCCAGCAGTGCGAGCAGTAGCAATCAGCCCCAGCATTTT. Protein product: CASSASSSNQPQHF.